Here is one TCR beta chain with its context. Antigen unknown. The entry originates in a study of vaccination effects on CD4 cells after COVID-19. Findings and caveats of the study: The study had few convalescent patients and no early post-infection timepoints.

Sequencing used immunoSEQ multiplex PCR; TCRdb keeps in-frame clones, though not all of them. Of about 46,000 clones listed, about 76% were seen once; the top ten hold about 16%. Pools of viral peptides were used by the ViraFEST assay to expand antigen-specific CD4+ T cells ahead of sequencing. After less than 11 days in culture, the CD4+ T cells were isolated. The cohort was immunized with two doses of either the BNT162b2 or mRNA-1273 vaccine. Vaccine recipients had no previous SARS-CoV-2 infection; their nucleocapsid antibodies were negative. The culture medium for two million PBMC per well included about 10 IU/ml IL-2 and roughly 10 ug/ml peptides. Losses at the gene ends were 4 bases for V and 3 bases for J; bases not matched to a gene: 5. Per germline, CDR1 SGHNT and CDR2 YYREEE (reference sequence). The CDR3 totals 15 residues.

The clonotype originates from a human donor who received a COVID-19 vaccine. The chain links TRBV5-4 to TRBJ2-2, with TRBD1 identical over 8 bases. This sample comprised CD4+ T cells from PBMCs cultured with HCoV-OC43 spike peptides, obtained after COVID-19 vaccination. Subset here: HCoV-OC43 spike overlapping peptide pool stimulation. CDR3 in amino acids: CASSPGQGYTGELFF. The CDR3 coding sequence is TGTGCCAGCAGCCCCGGACAGGGCTACACCGGGGAGCTGTTTTTT.